These 9 T cell receptor beta chains were all obtained from the same sample, sequenced in a study of blood T cell repertoires in COVID-19 (dated by TCRdb to 2020 to 2022). Library generation was performed with the immunoSEQ multiplex PCR assay. TCRdb took over this immuneACCESS table, retaining in-frame rearrangements with V and J assigned. Such tables are incomplete; in checked studies, under half of the missing clones stem from an unresolved V gene, and the remainder is unexplained. This sample gives about 140,000 clones in total; 70% to 80% of them show up just once. The ten largest clones take up about 9.4% of the sample. Sequenced input: peripheral blood. The source is a woman aged 45 to 65 with active or convalescent COVID-19.

Only a few counts were recorded for this clone. V and J are TRBV6-2 or TRBV6-3 and TRBJ2-2, with D tentatively TRBD2 (6 bases). There are 16 residues in the CDR3. Trimming took 4 bases from V and 3 from J, leaving 15 bases between them. From germline, CDR1 is MNHEY and CDR2 SVGEGT. CDR3 coding DNA: TGTGCCAGCAGTTCAAGACTAGTTTCGGACACCGGGGAGCTGTTTTTT. It encodes CASSSRLVSDTGELFF.

The chain has TRBV6-5 and TRBJ2-1; TRBD2 aligns across 11 bases. Germline trimming cut 2 bases from V and 9 bases from J; bases unmatched to any gene: 6. This CDR3 is 15 amino acids long. Germline V gene sequence: CDR1 MNHEY, CDR2 SVGAGI. CDR3 nucleotide sequence: TGTGCCAGCAGTTACCGACAACTAGCGGGAGTTGAGCAGTTCTTC. Residues: CASSYRQLAGVEQFF.

The rearrangement links TRBV7-2 to TRBJ2-7; weak D call: TRBD1 (5 bases). The germline V and J ends were trimmed by 1 base and 5 bases, with 9 bases remaining between them. This CDR3 has 13 amino acids. Germline CDR1 SGHTA, CDR2 FQGNSA. CDR3 sequence (DNA): TGTGCCAGCAGCTTAGAGTGGGGCGACGAGCAGTACTTC. As protein: CASSLEWGDEQYF.

This chain joins TRBV29-1 and TRBJ2-1, with a tentative D call TRBD2 (5 bases). The germline V gene encodes CDR1 SQVTM and CDR2 ANQGSEA. The CDR3 is 16 amino acids. Trimming removed 4 bases at V and 0 bases at J, with 16 bases between. The CDR3 nucleotides are TGCAGCGTTGGAGATCCGGAGGCGGGCTCCTACAATGAGCAGTTCTTC. Translating gives CSVGDPEAGSYNEQFF.

The J gene is TRBJ2-1, the V gene TRBV4-3, with 12 bases lining up with TRBD2. The CDR3 length is 17 residues. Unmatched junction bases numbered 7, after V lost 4 bases and J lost 3 bases. The germline V gene encodes CDR1 LGHNA and CDR2 YSLEER. CDR3 sequence: CASSLRLAGDGYNEQFF. The DNA for the CDR3 is TGCGCCAGCAGCCTCCGACTAGCGGGAGATGGCTACAATGAGCAGTTCTTC.

The rearrangement joins TRBV4-2 to TRBJ2-2; 10 bases are a match to TRBD1. V lost 0 bases to trimming and J lost 4 bases; unmatched junction nucleotides: 5. Germline values: CDR1 LGHNA, CDR2 YNFKEQ. The CDR3 loop spans 17 amino acids. The DNA for the CDR3 is TGTGCCAGCAGCCAAGATGAGGGGACAGGGGTCACCGGGGAGCTGTTTTTT. Translating gives CASSQDEGTGVTGELFF.

This chain connects TRBV27 to TRBJ2-7; TRBD1 matches at 11 bases. With V trimmed by 7 bases and J by 3 bases, 5 bases remained unmatched. The length of the CDR3 is 14 residues. Looked up from germline, CDR1 is MNHEY and CDR2 is SMNVEV (reference sequence). The CDR3 sequence: CASTSGQGGYEQYF. The CDR3 DNA is TGTGCCAGCACCTCGGGACAGGGGGGCTACGAGCAGTACTTC.

This rearrangement joins TRBV28 to TRBJ1-2, with D perhaps matching TRBD1 (5 bases). This CDR3 is built from 15 residues. V was cut by 2 bases and J by 2 bases, with 12 bases left in between. In germline, CDR1 is MDHEN, CDR2 SYDVKM. This CDR3 reads CASSLGSRANYGYTF. In DNA form, the CDR3 reads TGTGCCAGCAGTTTAGGATCCAGGGCCAACTATGGCTACACCTTC.

The rearrangement uses TRBV21-1 and TRBJ2-3; TRBD2, the table's D call, lacks a check against the DNA. TRBV21-1 is described as a pseudogene. The CDR3 covers 17 residues. Here the CDR3 DNA reads TGTGCCAGCAGCAAAGAGGGAGGCGGTTTTGGGACAGATACGCAGTATTTT. It yields the protein CASSKEGGGFGTDTQYF.